This T cell receptor (beta chain) derives from a study of T cell changes during pregnancy in multiple sclerosis. Libraries were prepared by immunoSEQ multiplex PCR; TCRdb keeps only in-frame clonotypes and omits some of them. The top ten clones hold 0.74% of a sample with approximately 25,000 clones, 88% of them seen once. V lost 1 base to trimming and J lost 3 bases; unmatched junction nucleotides: 9. The CDR3 is 17 amino acids. Per germline, CDR1 SGHTA and CDR2 FQGNSA. The chain couples TRBV7-2 to TRBJ2-3, with 8 bases matching TRBD2. The source was CD4+ T cells from peripheral blood mononuclear cells, collected in the first trimester of pregnancy. The source of this sequence is a female donor in good health, enrolled as a control in a pregnancy study. CDR3 residues: CASSLDQAGAGTDTQYF. DNA for the CDR3: TGTGCCAGCAGCTTAGACCAAGCGGGAGCGGGGACAGATACGCAGTATTTT.